These 16 T cell receptor beta chains originate from one sample sequenced in a study of shared clonotypes between healthy human individuals. Sequenced by immunoSEQ multiplex PCR; TCRdb stores in-frame clones only, minus some. This table holds about 2,100,000 clones, about 93% found once. Only CD45RO-negative cells positively selected for CCR7 counted as naive CD8 cells, so terminally differentiated effector memory CD45RA+ cells were excluded. Source material: naive CD8+ T cells from PBMCs. All receptors come from a man younger than 35 in good health. Some clones in this sample may be carry-over from other donors' samples.

This clone was observed once. J is TRBJ2-1 and V is TRBV5-1; 8 positions match TRBD1. CDR1 SGHRS and CDR2 YFSETQ come from the germline V gene. This CDR3 has 14 residues. V shed 5 bases and J 8 bases; nucleotides not matched to a gene: 9. The DNA of the CDR3 is TGCGCCAGCAGTGTTCGGACAGGGATGGATGAGCAGTTCTTC. Translated: CASSVRTGMDEQFF.

The gene calls are TRBV12-5 and TRBJ2-2; TRBD2 is a possible D gene (5 bases). The CDR3 is 15 amino acids. V was pared by 3 bases and J by 1 base, with 9 bases between. The germline V gene has CDR1 LGHNT and CDR2 FRNRAP. Here the CDR3 reads CASGFVGGNTGELFF. The CDR3 nucleotides are TGTGCTAGTGGTTTTGTCGGAGGGAACACCGGGGAGCTGTTTTTT. The full variable domain, in which reference TRBV12-5 and TRBJ2-2 provide the parts outside the CDR3, is DARVTQTPRHKVTEMGQEVTMRCQPILGHNTVFWYRQTMMQGLELLAYFRNRAPLDDSGMPKDRFSAEMPDATLATLKIQPSEPRDSAVYFCASGFVGGNTGELFFGEGSRLTVL.

The CDR3 nucleotides read TGTGCCAGCAGCCCTAGTACCGGGGAGCTGTTTTTT. It encodes CASSPSTGELFF. The V call is TRBV7-3, the J call TRBJ2-2; D ambiguous. CDR1 SGHTA and CDR2 FQGTGA come from the germline V gene. The germline V and J ends were trimmed by 5 bases and 5 bases, with 6 bases remaining between them. The CDR3 extends over 12 amino acids.

The rearrangement uses TRBV27 and TRBJ2-7; D unresolved. The V end was cut by 3 bases, the J end by 2 bases, with 11 bases between. The germline CDR1 and CDR2 sequences are MNHEY and SMNVEV (reference sequence). This CDR3 region has 14 residues. CDR3 in amino acids: CASSFQHTPYEQYF. The CDR3 DNA reads as TGTGCCAGCAGTTTCCAGCATACCCCCTACGAGCAGTACTTC.

The chain joins TRBV19 to TRBJ2-1; 7 bases agree with TRBD2. CDR3 length: 14 amino acids. Unmatched junction bases numbered 15, after V lost 5 bases and J lost 14 bases. Germline CDR1 is LNHDA and CDR2 is SQIVND (reference sequence). The CDR3: CASSLGGASVREFF. The CDR3 DNA reads TGTGCCAGTAGTTTGGGAGGGGCCAGTGTTCGGGAGTTCTTC.

This clone showed up just once. The chain uses TRBV2 and TRBJ1-2; no definite D call. Germline CDR1 is SNHLY and CDR2 is FYNNEI. V gave up 3 bases and J gave up 5 bases, with 22 bases separating them. The CDR3 runs to 17 residues. CDR3 DNA sequence: TGTGCCAGCAGTGACTCGAAGTTAGACTTTCAGAAATATGGCTACACCTTC. Translating gives CASSDSKLDFQKYGYTF. Supplemented by reference TRBV2 and TRBJ1-2, the full variable domain reads EPEVTQTPSHQVTQMGQEVILRCVPISNHLYFYWYRQILGQKVEFLVSFYNNEISEKSEIFDDQFSVERPDGSNFTLKIRSTKLEDSAMYFCASSDSKLDFQKYGYTFGSGTRLTVV.

The count of this clone is one. This chain connects TRBV28 to TRBJ1-4, with D possibly being TRBD1 (6 bases). Germline CDR1 reads MDHEN; CDR2 reads SYDVKM. Deletions cut 5 bases from V and 3 bases from J, with 25 bases between. The CDR3 consists of 19 residues. CDR3 region: CASSQIRDTRVVPNEKLFF. The CDR3 DNA reads TGTGCCAGCAGTCAGATAAGGGACACAAGGGTCGTACCTAATGAAAAACTGTTTTTT.

The chain has TRBV5-1 and TRBJ2-1; D is uncertain. The CDR3 is 16 residues long. From germline, CDR1 is SGHRS and CDR2 YFSETQ. V dropped 2 bases and J dropped 0 bases, with 12 bases sitting between them. The CDR3 loop reads CASSLTTRSSYNEQFF. CDR3 sequence (DNA): TGCGCCAGCAGCTTAACGACTCGGAGCTCCTACAATGAGCAGTTCTTC.

V is TRBV4-1 and J is TRBJ2-7; D might be TRBD2 (5 bases). CDR1 MGHRA and CDR2 YSYEKL come from the germline V gene. The CDR3 consists of 17 residues. The ends were cut back, 4 bases at V and 1 base at J, with 20 bases in the middle. CDR3 nucleotide sequence: TGCGCCAGCAGCCCCCAGTTTGCCCCGGGATGGTCCTACGAGCAGTACTTC. Residues: CASSPQFAPGWSYEQYF.

This sequence joins TRBV30 and TRBJ2-1; the D gene is possibly TRBD2 (5 bases). This CDR3 spans 17 amino acids. Germline V lookup: CDR1 GTSNPN, CDR2 SVGIG (reference sequence). The V gene lost 0 bases and the J gene lost 0 bases, with 15 bases spanning the gap. DNA for the CDR3: TGTGCCTGGAGTGTACGGGATGGCACCCACTCCTACAATGAGCAGTTCTTC. It is translated as CAWSVRDGTHSYNEQFF.

The chain employs TRBV19 and TRBJ2-7; TRBD1 is a possible D gene (6 bases). This CDR3 is built from 14 residues. Germline CDR1 reads LNHDA; CDR2 reads SQIVND (reference sequence). V lost 5 bases and J lost 2, with 13 bases in between. CDR3 sequence reads: CASSVPGHPYEQYF. The CDR3, as DNA: TGTGCCAGTAGTGTCCCGGGACACCCCTACGAGCAGTACTTC.

The chain recombines TRBV19 with TRBJ2-7, with 8 bases matching TRBD1. The CDR3 runs to 14 residues. With V trimmed by 3 bases and J by 4 bases, 5 bases remained unmatched. From germline, CDR1 is LNHDA and CDR2 SQIVND (reference sequence). CDR3 loop: CASSISDRVYEQYF. The CDR3, as DNA: TGTGCCAGTAGTATCTCGGACAGGGTTTACGAGCAGTACTTC.

Turning to this clone: Other DNA variants within this sample encode the same CDR3. The rearrangement joins TRBV11-3 to TRBJ2-7; the D is unclear. Germline V gives CDR1 SGHNT, CDR2 YENEEA. The CDR3 loop spans 12 amino acids. V was shortened by 0 bases and J by 7 bases, with 7 bases between the two germline ends. The CDR3 reads CASSLDEREQYF. Written as DNA, the CDR3 is TGTGCCAGCAGCTTAGACGAGAGGGAGCAGTACTTC.

This chain joins TRBV11-2 and TRBJ2-1; 7 bases are shared with TRBD2. V shed 0 bases and J 10 bases; nucleotides not matched to a gene: 0. The CDR3 is 12 amino acids. Germline CDR1 is SGHAT and CDR2 is FQNNGV. In DNA form, the CDR3 reads TGTGCCAGCAGCTTAGAACTAGCGGAGCAGTTCTTC. Translating gives CASSLELAEQFF.

The CDR3: CASSSRGQADTIYF. DNA of the CDR3: TGCGCCAGCAGCTCCCGCGGACAGGCGGACACCATATATTTT. V usage is TRBV5-1 and J usage is TRBJ1-3; 7 bases are a match to TRBD1. The germline gives CDR1 SGHRS, CDR2 YFSETQ. The CDR3 is 14 residues long. With 3 bases clipped from V and 8 bases from J, the junction kept 8 bases outside the gene matches. Looking up the rest from reference TRBV5-1 and TRBJ1-3 gives the full variable domain: KAGVTQTPRYLIKTRGQQVTLSCSPISGHRSVSWYQQTPGQGLQFLFEYFSETQRNKGNFPGRFSGRQFSNSRSEMNVSTLELGDSALYLCASSSRGQADTIYFGEGSWLTVV.

CDR3 in amino acids: CASSQDGVPGGKNIQYF. The DNA for the CDR3 is TGCGCCAGCAGCCAAGACGGTGTTCCAGGGGGCAAAAACATTCAGTACTTC. The V call is TRBV4-3, the J call TRBJ2-4; 7 bases are a match to TRBD1. In germline, CDR1 is LGHNA, CDR2 YSLEER. This CDR3 has 17 amino acids. The ends lost 0 bases at V and 3 bases at J; junction bases unmatched: 8.